Listed below are T cell receptor beta chains from one sample, sequenced in a study of a mutant IDH1 vaccine in newly diagnosed glioma. This table comes from immunoSEQ multiplex PCR, and its TCRdb copy is limited to in-frame clones, with some not included. Here the sample spans approximately 25,000 clones, 85% to 95% being singletons. The sample in question was PBMCs, obtained from a glioma patient treated with radiotherapy, temozolomide or both. The receptors stem from a man in his forties or fifties with glioma. CDR3s include the opening cysteine and the closing phenylalanine or tryptophan. The D gene is left open where the match is weak. Size values are once, few and many counts, or a class for expanded clones, and some rows have none.

CDR3 DNA,CDR3 protein,V gene,J gene,D gene,clone size
TGTGCCAGCAATTTCCAGGTTCCCCGAACTCGAGGAAACACCATATATTTT,CASNFQVPRTRGNTIYF,TRBV5-6,TRBJ1-3,.,.
TGTGCCAGCAGTTTTGAGGGGACTCTGACCTACAATGAGCAGTTCTTC,CASSFEGTLTYNEQFF,TRBV27,TRBJ2-1,.,.
TGTGCCAGCAGTGAGTTGCCCACGCAAATTTACGAGCAGTACTTC,CASSELPTQIYEQYF,TRBV6-6,TRBJ2-7,.,.
TGTGCCAGCAGCCCCTTGGGGGCATCTGGAAACACCATATATTTT,CASSPLGASGNTIYF,TRBV9,TRBJ1-3,.,.
TGTGCCATCAGGGGACAACCTCAAGAGACCCAGTACTTC,CAIRGQPQETQYF,TRBV10-3,TRBJ2-5,.,.
TGCGCCAGCAGCCAAGTTTTGGGTGACCTCGTAACAGAGGGCTATGGCTACACCTTC,CASSQVLGDLVTEGYGYTF,TRBV4-3,TRBJ1-2,.,.
TGTGCCAGCAGCCCGGGCTCGTTCTACGAGCAGTACTTC,CASSPGSFYEQYF,TRBV5-6,TRBJ2-7,.,.
TGCAGCGTTCTGACAGGATTGAACACTGAAGCTTTCTTT,CSVLTGLNTEAFF,TRBV29-1,TRBJ1-1,.,.
TGTGCCAGCAGCTTAGATCTTGGGGATGGCTACACCTTC,CASSLDLGDGYTF,TRBV11-2,TRBJ1-2,.,.
TGCGCCAGCAGCCAAGATCTAATAGCGTTTCGGTTTTACACCTTC,CASSQDLIAFRFYTF,TRBV4-3,TRBJ1-2,.,once
TGTGCCAGCAGCTTGGGACCTAGCGAGAGGCAGTACTTC,CASSLGPSERQYF,TRBV5-6,TRBJ2-7,.,.